The clone carrying this T cell receptor (beta chain) occurred many times. Its specificity is unknown. This sample stems from a study of T-cell reconstitution after alpha-beta-depleted transplantation in children. Unique molecular identifiers were used in preparing the TCRbeta library. TCRdb passed the PCR reads through MiXCR, listing each CDR3 protein once. The sample consists of 120,000 to 150,000 distinct CDR3 sequences, around 10% of them appearing once. The germline V and J ends were trimmed by 4 bases and 4 bases, with 4 bases remaining between them. The V gene's germline CDR1 is SGHVS and CDR2 FQNEAQ. CDR3 length: 11 residues. Findings of the study overall: T-cell counts and diversity were attributed mostly to newly produced T cells one year after transplant.

The input for sequencing was PBMCs, mostly from graft donor cells, taken 180 days after TCRalphabeta/CD19-depleted stem cell transplant. The receptor was isolated from a female patient aged 2-9 years who had a stem cell transplant for congenital amegakaryocytic thrombocytopenia, so the T cells may come from the graft donor. The rearrangement uses TRBV7-8 and TRBJ1-1; D not certain. The CDR3 nucleotides read TGTGCCAGCAGCTCGGCCACTGAAGCTTTCTTT. Translating gives CASSSATEAFF.